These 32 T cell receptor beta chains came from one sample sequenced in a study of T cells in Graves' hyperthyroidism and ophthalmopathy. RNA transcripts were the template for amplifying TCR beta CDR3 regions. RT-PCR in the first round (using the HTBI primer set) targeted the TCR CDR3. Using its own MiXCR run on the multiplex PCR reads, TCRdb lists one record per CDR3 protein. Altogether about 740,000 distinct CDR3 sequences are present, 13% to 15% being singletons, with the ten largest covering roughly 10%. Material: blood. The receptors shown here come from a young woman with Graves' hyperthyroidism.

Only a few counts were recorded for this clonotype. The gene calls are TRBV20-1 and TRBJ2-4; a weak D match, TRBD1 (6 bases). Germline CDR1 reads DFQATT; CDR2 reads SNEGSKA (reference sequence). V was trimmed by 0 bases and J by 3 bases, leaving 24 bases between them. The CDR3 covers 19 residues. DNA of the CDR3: TGCAGTGCTAGAGATCTTACAGGGTTCGCGGCCACCAGCAAAAACATTCAGTACTTC. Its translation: CSARDLTGFAATSKNIQYF.

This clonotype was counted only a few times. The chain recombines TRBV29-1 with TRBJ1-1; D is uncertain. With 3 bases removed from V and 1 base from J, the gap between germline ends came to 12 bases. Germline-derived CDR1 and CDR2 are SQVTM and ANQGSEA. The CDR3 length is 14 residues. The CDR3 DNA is TGCAGCGTTGACGGGCGGCGGGGGAACACTGAAGCTTTCTTT. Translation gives CSVDGRRGNTEAFF. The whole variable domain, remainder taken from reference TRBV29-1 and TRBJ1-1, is SAVISQKPSRDICQRGTSLTIQCQVDSQVTMMFWYRQQPGQSLTLIATANQGSEATYESGFVIDKFPISRPNLTFSTLTVSNMSPEDSSIYLCSVDGRRGNTEAFFGQGTRLTVV.

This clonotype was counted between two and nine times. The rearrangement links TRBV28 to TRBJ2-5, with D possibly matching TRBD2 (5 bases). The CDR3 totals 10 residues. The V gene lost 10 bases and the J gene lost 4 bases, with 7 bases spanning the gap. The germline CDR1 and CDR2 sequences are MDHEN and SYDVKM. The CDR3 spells CATGRETQYF. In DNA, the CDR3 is TGTGCCACGGGGAGAGAGACCCAGTACTTC.

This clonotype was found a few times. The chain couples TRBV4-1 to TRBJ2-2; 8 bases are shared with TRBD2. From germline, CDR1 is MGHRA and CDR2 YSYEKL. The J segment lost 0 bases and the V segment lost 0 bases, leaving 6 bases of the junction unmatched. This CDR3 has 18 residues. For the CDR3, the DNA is TGCGCCAGCAGCCAAGATGCGCGTAGCGGGGCGAACACCGGGGAGCTGTTTTTT. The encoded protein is CASSQDARSGANTGELFF.

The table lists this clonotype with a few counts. CDR3 region: CASTPGPSGKETQYF. The CDR3 DNA follows: TGTGCCAGCACTCCTGGGCCTAGCGGGAAAGAGACCCAGTACTTC. V usage is TRBV6-1 and J usage is TRBJ2-5; 9 bases match TRBD2. CDR1 and CDR2 from the germline V gene are MNHNS and SASEGT. Losses at the gene ends were 7 bases for V and 3 bases for J; bases not matched to a gene: 9. The CDR3 sequence is 15 residues long.

CDR3 in amino acids: CASSYSFQGSYEQYF. For the CDR3, the DNA is TGTGCCAGCAGTTATTCATTTCAGGGCTCCTACGAGCAGTACTTC. The chain employs TRBV6-2 or TRBV6-3 and TRBJ2-7; the D gene is possibly TRBD1 (5 bases). This CDR3 has 15 amino acids. Germline assignment: CDR1 MNHEY and CDR2 SVGEGT. Trimming removed 3 bases at V and 0 bases at J, with 12 bases between.

The CDR3 sequence: CSVTGMVAEAFF. CDR3 coding DNA: TGCAGCGTGACAGGGATGGTGGCTGAAGCTTTCTTT. The chain is built from TRBV29-1 and TRBJ1-1; TRBD1 matches at 7 bases. CDR3 size: 12 residues. The ends lost 6 bases at V and 6 bases at J; junction bases unmatched: 7. The V gene's germline CDR1 is SQVTM and CDR2 ANQGSEA.

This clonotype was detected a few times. CDR3 bases: TGTGCCAGCAGCGTAGGGGAGGTTTCACCCCTCCACTTT. It encodes CASSVGEVSPLHF. The chain carries TRBV9 and TRBJ1-6; D unclear. The V gene lost 0 bases and the J gene lost 9 bases, with 7 bases spanning the gap. CDR3 size: 13 residues. CDR1 SGDLS and CDR2 YYNGEE come from the germline V gene.

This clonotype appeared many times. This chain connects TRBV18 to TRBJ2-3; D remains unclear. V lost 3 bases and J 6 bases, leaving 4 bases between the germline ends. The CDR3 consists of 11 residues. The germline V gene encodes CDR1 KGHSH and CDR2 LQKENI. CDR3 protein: CASSPQDTQYF. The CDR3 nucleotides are TGTGCCAGCTCACCCCAGGATACGCAGTATTTT.

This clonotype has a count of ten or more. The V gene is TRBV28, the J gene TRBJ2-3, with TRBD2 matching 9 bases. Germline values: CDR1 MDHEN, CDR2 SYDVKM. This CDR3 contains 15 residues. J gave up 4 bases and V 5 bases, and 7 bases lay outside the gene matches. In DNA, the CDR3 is TGTGCCAGCAGTCATAGCGGGAGTTTATCAGATACGCAGTATTTT. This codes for CASSHSGSLSDTQYF. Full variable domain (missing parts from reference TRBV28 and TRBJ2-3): DVKVTQSSRYLVKRTGEKVFLECVQDMDHENMFWYRQDPGLGLRLIYFSYDVKMKEKGDIPEGYSVSREKKERFSLILESASTNQTSMYLCASSHSGSLSDTQYFGPGTRLTVL.

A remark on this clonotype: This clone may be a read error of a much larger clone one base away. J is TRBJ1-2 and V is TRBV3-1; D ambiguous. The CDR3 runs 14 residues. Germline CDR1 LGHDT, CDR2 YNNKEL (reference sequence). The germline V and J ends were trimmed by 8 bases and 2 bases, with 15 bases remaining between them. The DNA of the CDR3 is TGTGCCAGCGGCAGTCCGGACGGAAACTATGGCTACACCTTC. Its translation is CASGSPDGNYGYTF.

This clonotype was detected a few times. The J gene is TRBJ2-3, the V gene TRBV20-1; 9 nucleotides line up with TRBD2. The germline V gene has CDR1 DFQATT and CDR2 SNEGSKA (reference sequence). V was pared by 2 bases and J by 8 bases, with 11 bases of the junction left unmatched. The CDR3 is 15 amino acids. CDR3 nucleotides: TGCAGTGCTAGATTTCCCGGGACTAGCCTCCCTACGCAGTATTTT. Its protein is CSARFPGTSLPTQYF.

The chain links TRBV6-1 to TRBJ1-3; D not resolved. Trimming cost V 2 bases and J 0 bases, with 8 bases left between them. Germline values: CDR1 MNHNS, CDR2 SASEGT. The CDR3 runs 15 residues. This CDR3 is CASSEPPSSGNTIYF. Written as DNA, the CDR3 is TGTGCCAGCAGTGAACCCCCGAGCTCTGGAAACACCATATATTTT.

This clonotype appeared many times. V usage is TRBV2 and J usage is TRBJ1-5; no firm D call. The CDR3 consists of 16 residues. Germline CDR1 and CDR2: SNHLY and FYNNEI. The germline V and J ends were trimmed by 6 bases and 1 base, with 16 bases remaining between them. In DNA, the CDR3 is TGTGCCAGCAGGCGCCGAGCGGGCAGCAGCAATCAGCCCCAGCATTTT. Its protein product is CASRRRAGSSNQPQHF.

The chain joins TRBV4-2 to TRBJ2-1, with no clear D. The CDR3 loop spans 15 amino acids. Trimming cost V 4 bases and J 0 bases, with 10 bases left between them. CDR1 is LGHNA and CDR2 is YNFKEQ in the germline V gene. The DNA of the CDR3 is TGTGCCAGCAGCCCGCTGGCGAGCTCCTACAATGAGCAGTTCTTC. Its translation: CASSPLASSYNEQFF.

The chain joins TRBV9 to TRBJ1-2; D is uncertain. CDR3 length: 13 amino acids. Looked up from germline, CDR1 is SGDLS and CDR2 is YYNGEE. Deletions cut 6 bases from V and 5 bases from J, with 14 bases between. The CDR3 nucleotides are TGTGCCAGCACCATGCCCCCCGGTTATGGCTACACCTTC. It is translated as CASTMPPGYGYTF.

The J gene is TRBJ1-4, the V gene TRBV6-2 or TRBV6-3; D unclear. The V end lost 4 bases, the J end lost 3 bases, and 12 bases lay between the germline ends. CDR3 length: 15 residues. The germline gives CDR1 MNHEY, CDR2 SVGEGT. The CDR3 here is CASSSSSRPNEKLFF. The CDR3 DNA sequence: TGTGCCAGCAGTTCCTCCAGCCGCCCTAATGAAAAACTGTTTTTT.

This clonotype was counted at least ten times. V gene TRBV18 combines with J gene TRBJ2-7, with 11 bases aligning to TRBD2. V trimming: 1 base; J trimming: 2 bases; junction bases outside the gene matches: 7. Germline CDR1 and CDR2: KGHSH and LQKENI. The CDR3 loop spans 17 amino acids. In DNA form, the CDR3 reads TGTGCCAGCTCACCACTCCCCGGGACTAGCGGAACCTACGAGCAGTACTTC. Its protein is CASSPLPGTSGTYEQYF.

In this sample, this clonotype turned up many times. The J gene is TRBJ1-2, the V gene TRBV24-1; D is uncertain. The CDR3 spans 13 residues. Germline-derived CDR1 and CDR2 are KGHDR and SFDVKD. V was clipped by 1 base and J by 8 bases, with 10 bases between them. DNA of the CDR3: TGTGCCACCAGTGATTTTGGAGGGTACGGCTACACCTTC. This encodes CATSDFGGYGYTF.

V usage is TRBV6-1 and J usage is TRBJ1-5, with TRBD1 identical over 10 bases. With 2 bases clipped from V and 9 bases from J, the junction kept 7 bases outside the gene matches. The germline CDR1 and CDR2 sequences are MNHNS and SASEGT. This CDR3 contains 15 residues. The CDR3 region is CASSESDRGRVPQHF. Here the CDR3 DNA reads TGTGCCAGCAGTGAATCCGACAGGGGGCGGGTGCCCCAGCATTTT.

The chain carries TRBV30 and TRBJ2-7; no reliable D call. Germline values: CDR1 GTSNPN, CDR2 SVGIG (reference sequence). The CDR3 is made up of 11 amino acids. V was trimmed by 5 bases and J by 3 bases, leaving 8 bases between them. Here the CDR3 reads CAWARLYEQYF. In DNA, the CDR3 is TGTGCCTGGGCCAGGCTCTACGAGCAGTACTTC.

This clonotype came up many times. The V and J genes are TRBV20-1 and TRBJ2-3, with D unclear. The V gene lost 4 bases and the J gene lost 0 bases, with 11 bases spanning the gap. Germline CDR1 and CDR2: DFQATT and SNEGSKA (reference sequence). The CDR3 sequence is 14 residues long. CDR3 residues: CSAKVKGSTDTQYF. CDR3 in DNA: TGCAGTGCTAAGGTCAAGGGTAGCACAGATACGCAGTATTTT.

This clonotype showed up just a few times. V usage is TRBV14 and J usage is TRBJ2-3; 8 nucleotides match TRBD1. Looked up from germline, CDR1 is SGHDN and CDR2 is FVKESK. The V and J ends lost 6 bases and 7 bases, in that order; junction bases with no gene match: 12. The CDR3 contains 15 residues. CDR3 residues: CASRPGTGLPNTQYF. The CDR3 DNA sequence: TGTGCCAGCAGGCCCGGGACAGGACTTCCGAATACGCAGTATTTT.

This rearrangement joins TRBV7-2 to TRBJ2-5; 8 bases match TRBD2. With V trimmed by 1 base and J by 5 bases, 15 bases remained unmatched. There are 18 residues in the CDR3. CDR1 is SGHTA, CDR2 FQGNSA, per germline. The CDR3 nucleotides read TGTGCCAGCAGCTTAGGGGGGCCGGGCGGGAGGACGGTCGAGACCCAGTACTTC. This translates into CASSLGGPGGRTVETQYF.

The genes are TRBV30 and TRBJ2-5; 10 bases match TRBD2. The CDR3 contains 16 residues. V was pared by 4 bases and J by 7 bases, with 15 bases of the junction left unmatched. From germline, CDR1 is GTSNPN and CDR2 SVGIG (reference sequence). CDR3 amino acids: CAWNQREGGLIGTQYF. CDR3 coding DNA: TGTGCCTGGAACCAGCGGGAGGGGGGCCTTATTGGGACCCAGTACTTC.

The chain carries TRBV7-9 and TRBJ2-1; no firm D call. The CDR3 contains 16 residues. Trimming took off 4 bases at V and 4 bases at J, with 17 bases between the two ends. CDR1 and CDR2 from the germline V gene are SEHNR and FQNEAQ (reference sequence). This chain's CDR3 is CASSSGKTARYNEQFF. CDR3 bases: TGTGCCAGCAGCTCAGGCAAAACGGCCCGGTACAATGAGCAGTTCTTC.

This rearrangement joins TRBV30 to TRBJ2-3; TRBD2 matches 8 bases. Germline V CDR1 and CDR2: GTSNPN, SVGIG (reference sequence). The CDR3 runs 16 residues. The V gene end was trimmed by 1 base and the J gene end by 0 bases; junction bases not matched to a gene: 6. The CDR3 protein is CAWSGGSSGSTDTQYF. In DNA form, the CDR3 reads TGTGCCTGGAGTGGGGGATCTAGCGGGAGCACAGATACGCAGTATTTT.

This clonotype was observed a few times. The CDR3: CASSLEAPTGELFF. Written as DNA, the CDR3 is TGTGCCAGCAGTTTAGAGGCCCCCACCGGGGAGCTGTTTTTT. This chain connects TRBV12-3 or TRBV12-4 to TRBJ2-2; D remains ambiguous. The CDR3 length is 14 residues. The ends were cut back, 1 base at V and 4 bases at J, with 7 bases in the middle.

The CDR3 nucleotides read TGTGCCAGCAGTGAAATCGACACGAATGGCTACACCTTC. Its protein is CASSEIDTNGYTF. The J gene is TRBJ1-2, the V gene TRBV2; no firm D call. Trimming left V 2 bases short and J 6 bases short, with 10 bases between. The CDR3 spans 13 residues. Per germline, CDR1 SNHLY and CDR2 FYNNEI.

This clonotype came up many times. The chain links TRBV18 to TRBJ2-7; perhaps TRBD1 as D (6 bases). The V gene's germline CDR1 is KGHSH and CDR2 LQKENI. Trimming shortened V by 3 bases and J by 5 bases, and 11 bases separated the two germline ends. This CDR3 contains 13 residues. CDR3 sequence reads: CASSPQGHNEQYF. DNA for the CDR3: TGTGCCAGCTCACCTCAGGGGCATAACGAGCAGTACTTC. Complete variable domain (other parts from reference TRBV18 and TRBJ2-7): NAGVMQNPRHLVRRRGQEARLRCSPMKGHSHVYWYRQLPEEGLKFMVYLQKENIIDESGMPKERFSAEFPKEGPSILRIQQVVRGDSAAYFCASSPQGHNEQYFGPGTRLTVT.

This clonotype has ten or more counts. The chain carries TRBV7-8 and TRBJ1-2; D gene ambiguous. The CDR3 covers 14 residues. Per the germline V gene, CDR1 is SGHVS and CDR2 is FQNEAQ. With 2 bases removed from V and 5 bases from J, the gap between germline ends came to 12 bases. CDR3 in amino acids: CASSLYRSEYGYTF. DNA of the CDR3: TGTGCCAGCAGCTTATATAGATCGGAGTATGGCTACACCTTC. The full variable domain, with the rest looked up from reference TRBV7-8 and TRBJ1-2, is GAGVSQSPRYKVAKRGQDVALRCDPISGHVSLFWYQQALGQGPEFLTYFQNEAQLDKSGLPSDRFFAERPEGSVSTLKIQRTQQEDSAVYLCASSLYRSEYGYTFGSGTRLTVV.

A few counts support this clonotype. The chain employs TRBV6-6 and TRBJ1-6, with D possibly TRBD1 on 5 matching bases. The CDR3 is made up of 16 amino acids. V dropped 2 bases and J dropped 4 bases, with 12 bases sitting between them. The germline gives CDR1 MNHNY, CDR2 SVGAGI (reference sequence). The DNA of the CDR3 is TGTGCCAGCAGTTACCTCCGGGGGACTTATAATTCACCCCTCCACTTT. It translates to CASSYLRGTYNSPLHF.